These 10 T cell receptor beta chains originate from one sample sequenced in a study of cytomegalovirus exposure and HLA in healthy donors (dated by TCRdb to between 2016 and 2019). Preparation of the library involved the immunoSEQ multiplex PCR assay. TCRdb carries this immuneACCESS record with in-frame sequences only. Its versions omit some clonotypes, under half of them owing to an unresolved V gene in the studies checked, with the rest unexplained. The sample includes about 120,000 clones, with about 83% observed a single time. In total, the top ten clones hold 2.1% of the sample. What was sequenced was PBMCs. These receptors were taken from a woman aged 25-40 years in good health and CMV-seronegative.

The rearrangement links TRBV4-1 to TRBJ2-5; D may be TRBD1 (6 bases). The CDR3 is 14 residues long. Germline values: CDR1 MGHRA, CDR2 YSYEKL. Between the trimmed V and J ends, which lost 5 bases and 2 bases, there was a span of 12 bases. This CDR3 reads CASSGVGAQETQYF. The DNA for the CDR3 is TGCGCCAGCAGCGGGGTGGGGGCTCAAGAGACCCAGTACTTC.

The V call is TRBV6-4, the J call TRBJ2-2; D may be TRBD2 (6 bases). This CDR3 has 15 amino acids. CDR1 and CDR2 (germline): MRHNA, SNTAGT. Trimming cost V 4 bases and J 5 bases, with 14 bases left between them. Here the CDR3 reads CASSGPTGRTGELFF. The CDR3 DNA is TGTGCCAGCAGTGGACCCACTGGGAGGACCGGGGAGCTGTTTTTT.

This clone was seen many times. This chain joins TRBV19 and TRBJ1-2; D might be TRBD1 (5 bases). The CDR3 length is 13 residues. Germline CDR1 LNHDA, CDR2 SQIVND (reference sequence). The V end was cut by 9 bases, the J end by 4 bases, with 15 bases between. CDR3 loop: CASRSRVFYGYTF. CDR3 sequence (DNA): TGTGCCAGCCGAAGCAGGGTGTTCTATGGCTACACCTTC.

The V call is TRBV7-6, the J call TRBJ2-3; 7 bases match TRBD2. Germline CDR1 SGHVS, CDR2 FNYEAQ. This CDR3 contains 17 residues. Trimming cost V 5 bases and J 2 bases; bases outside gene matches: 13. In DNA form, the CDR3 reads TGTGCCAGCAGCCCGGGACTACCTCTCTCCCCCACAGATACGCAGTATTTT. Its protein is CASSPGLPLSPTDTQYF.

The rearrangement links TRBV9 to TRBJ2-1; D perhaps matches TRBD1 (6 bases). The CDR3 length is 17 residues. Trimming shortened V by 4 bases and J by 0 bases, and 17 bases separated the two germline ends. The germline gives CDR1 SGDLS, CDR2 YYNGEE. This chain's CDR3 is CASSILSGTLSYNEQFF. As DNA, the CDR3 is TGTGCCAGCAGCATTCTTTCCGGGACACTCTCCTACAATGAGCAGTTCTTC.

The chain joins TRBV6-5 to TRBJ1-2; 9 bases map to TRBD1. V dropped 6 bases and J dropped 3; count of bases not matched to a gene: 8. From germline, CDR1 is MNHEY and CDR2 SVGAGI. There are 15 residues in the CDR3. For the CDR3, the DNA is TGTGCCAGCAGAACCCGGACAGGGGATGACTATGGCTACACCTTC. It translates to CASRTRTGDDYGYTF.

This rearrangement joins TRBV6-1 to TRBJ1-1, with unresolved D. Trimming removed 6 bases from V and 5 bases from J, with 13 bases in between. The CDR3 extends over 13 amino acids. From germline, CDR1 is MNHNS and CDR2 SASEGT. Written as DNA, the CDR3 is TGTGCCAGCAGCGCCTCCTCGGGGACTGAAGCTTTCTTT. Translation: CASSASSGTEAFF.

The chain is built from TRBV5-6 and TRBJ1-4; D not resolved. Germline assignment: CDR1 SGHDT and CDR2 YYEEEE. This CDR3 is 15 amino acids long. Trimming left V 2 bases short and J 8 bases short, with 16 bases between. CDR3 sequence reads: CASSFRLPVEEKLFF. CDR3 bases: TGTGCCAGCAGCTTTCGTCTTCCAGTTGAAGAAAAACTGTTTTTT.

The V call is TRBV11-2, the J call TRBJ1-2; tentatively, D is TRBD1 (5 bases). CDR1 is SGHAT and CDR2 is FQNNGV in the germline V gene. The CDR3 sequence is 17 residues long. V lost 7 bases and J lost 3, with 24 bases in between. The CDR3 is CASTLRSQKGFHYGYTF. The CDR3 nucleotides read TGTGCCAGCACTCTTAGGTCCCAAAAGGGGTTTCACTATGGCTACACCTTC.

CDR3 in amino acids: CASSLGHNNSPLHF. The CDR3 DNA sequence: TGTGCCAGCAGCTTGGGCCACAATAATTCACCCCTCCACTTT. V usage is TRBV5-6 and J usage is TRBJ1-6, with unresolved D. Germline V gene lookup returns CDR1 SGHDT and CDR2 YYEEEE. With 0 bases removed from V and 5 bases from J, the gap between germline ends came to 6 bases. This CDR3 comprises 14 residues. The whole variable domain, filled in from reference TRBV5-6 and TRBJ1-6, reads DAGVTQSPTHLIKTRGQQVTLRCSPKSGHDTVSWYQQALGQGPQFIFQYYEEEERQRGNFPDRFSGHQFPNYSSELNVNALLLGDSALYLCASSLGHNNSPLHFGNGTRLTVT.